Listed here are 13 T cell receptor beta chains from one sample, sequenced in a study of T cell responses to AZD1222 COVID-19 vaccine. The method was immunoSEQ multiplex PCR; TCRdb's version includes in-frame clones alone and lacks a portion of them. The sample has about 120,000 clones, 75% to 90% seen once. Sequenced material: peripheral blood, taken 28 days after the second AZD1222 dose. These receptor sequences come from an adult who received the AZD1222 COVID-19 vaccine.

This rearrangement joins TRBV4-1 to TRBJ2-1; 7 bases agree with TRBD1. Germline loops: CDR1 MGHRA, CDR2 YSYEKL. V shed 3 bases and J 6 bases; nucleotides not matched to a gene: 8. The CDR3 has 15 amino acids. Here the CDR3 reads CASSHPDRDGNEQFF. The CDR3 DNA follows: TGCGCCAGCAGCCACCCCGACAGGGACGGCAATGAGCAGTTCTTC.

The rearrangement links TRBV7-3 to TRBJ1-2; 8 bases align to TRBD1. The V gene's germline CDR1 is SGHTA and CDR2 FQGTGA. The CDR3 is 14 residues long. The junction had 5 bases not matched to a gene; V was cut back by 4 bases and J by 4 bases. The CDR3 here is CASSSRQGPYGYTF. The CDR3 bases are TGTGCCAGCAGCTCCAGACAGGGGCCCTATGGCTACACCTTC.

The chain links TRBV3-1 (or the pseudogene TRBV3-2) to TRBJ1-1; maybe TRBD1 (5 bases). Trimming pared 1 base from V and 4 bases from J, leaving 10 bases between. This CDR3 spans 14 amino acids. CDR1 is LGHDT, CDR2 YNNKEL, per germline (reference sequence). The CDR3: CASSQGLGGTEAFF. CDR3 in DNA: TGTGCCAGCAGCCAAGGCCTGGGGGGCACTGAAGCTTTCTTT.

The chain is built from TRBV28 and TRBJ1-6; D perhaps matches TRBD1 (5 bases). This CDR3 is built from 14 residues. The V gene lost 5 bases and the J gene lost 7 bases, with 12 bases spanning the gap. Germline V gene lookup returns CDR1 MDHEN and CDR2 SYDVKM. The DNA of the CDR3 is TGTGCCAGCAGTACTCAGGGTTTGAATTCACCCCTCCACTTT. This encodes CASSTQGLNSPLHF.

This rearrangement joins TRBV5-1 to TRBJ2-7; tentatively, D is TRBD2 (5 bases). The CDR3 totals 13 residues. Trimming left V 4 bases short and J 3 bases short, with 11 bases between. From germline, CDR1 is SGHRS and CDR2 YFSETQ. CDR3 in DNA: TGCGCCAGCAGCCACCCTGGAGGCTACGAGCAGTACTTC. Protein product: CASSHPGGYEQYF. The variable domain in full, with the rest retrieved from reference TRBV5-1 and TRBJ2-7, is KAGVTQTPRYLIKTRGQQVTLSCSPISGHRSVSWYQQTPGQGLQFLFEYFSETQRNKGNFPGRFSGRQFSNSRSEMNVSTLELGDSALYLCASSHPGGYEQYFGPGTRLTVT.

The CDR3 is CASSQDQGPTF. DNA for the CDR3: TGTGCCAGCAGCCAAGATCAGGGGCCCACCTTC. V usage is TRBV3-1 (or the pseudogene TRBV3-2) and J usage is TRBJ1-2; the D gene is possibly TRBD1 (6 bases). Per germline, CDR1 LGHDT and CDR2 YNNKEL (reference sequence). The CDR3 has 11 residues. V gave up 0 bases and J gave up 13 bases, with 9 bases separating them.

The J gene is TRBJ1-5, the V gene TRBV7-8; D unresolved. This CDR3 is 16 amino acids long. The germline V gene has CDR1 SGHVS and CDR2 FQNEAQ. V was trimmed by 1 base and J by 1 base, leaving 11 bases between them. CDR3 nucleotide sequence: TGTGCCAGCAGCTTAGATGGCAGCATGAGCAATCAGCCCCAGCATTTT. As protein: CASSLDGSMSNQPQHF.

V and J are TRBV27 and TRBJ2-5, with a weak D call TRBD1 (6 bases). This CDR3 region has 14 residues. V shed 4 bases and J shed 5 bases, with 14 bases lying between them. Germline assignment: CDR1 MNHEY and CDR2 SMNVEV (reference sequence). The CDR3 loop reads CASSWLGAQETQYF. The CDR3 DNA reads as TGTGCCAGCAGTTGGCTGGGGGCTCAGGAGACCCAGTACTTC.

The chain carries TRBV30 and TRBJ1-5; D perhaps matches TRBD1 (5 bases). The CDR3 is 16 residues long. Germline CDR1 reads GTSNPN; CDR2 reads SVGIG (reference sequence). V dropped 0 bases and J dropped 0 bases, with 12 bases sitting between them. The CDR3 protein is CAWSVQAGNSNQPQHF. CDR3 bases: TGTGCCTGGAGTGTACAGGCAGGGAATAGCAATCAGCCCCAGCATTTT.

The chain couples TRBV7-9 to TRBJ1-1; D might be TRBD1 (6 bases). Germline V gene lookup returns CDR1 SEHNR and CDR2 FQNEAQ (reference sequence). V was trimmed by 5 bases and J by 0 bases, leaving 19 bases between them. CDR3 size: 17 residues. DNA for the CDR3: TGTGCCAGCAGCCTAAAGAGCCTGACAGGCATGAACACTGAAGCTTTCTTT. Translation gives CASSLKSLTGMNTEAFF.

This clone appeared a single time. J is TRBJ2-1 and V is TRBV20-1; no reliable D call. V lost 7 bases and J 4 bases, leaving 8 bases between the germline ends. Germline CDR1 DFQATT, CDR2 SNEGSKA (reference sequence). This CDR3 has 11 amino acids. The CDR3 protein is CSVIVYNEQFF. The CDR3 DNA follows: TGCAGTGTTATAGTTTACAATGAGCAGTTCTTC.

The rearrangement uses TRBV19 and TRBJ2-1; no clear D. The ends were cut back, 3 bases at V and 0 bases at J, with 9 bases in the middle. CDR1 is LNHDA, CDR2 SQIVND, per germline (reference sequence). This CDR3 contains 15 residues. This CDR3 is CASSIGLSSYNEQFF. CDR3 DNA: TGTGCCAGTAGTATTGGGCTTAGCTCCTACAATGAGCAGTTCTTC.

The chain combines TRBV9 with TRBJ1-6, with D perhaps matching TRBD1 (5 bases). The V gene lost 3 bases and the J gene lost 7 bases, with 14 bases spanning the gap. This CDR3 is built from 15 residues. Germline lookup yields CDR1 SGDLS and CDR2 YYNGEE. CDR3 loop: CASSEEVAGNSPLHF. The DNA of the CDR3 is TGTGCCAGCAGCGAGGAGGTGGCAGGGAATTCACCCCTCCACTTT.